This T cell receptor beta chain was identified in a study of neurological immune-mediated disorders. Findings and caveats of the study: Phylogenetically, 18 of 34 multiple sclerosis patients' repertoires fell into one related-CDR3 cluster, a possible signature.

The table lists this clonotype with many counts. Its antigen is as yet unknown. This CDR3 comprises 13 residues. CDR1 is MDHEN and CDR2 is SYDVKM in the germline V gene. V lost 10 bases and J lost 5, with 14 bases in between. TCRdb re-derived calls from the 5' RACE reads in MiXCR, one entry per CDR3 protein. The sample yields about 60,000 distinct CDR3 sequences, about 4% seen once. Libraries used 2 million unsorted PBMCs kept frozen in RNAlater. The receptor's source is a man aged 50 to 59 with multiple sclerosis. Input material: PBMCs. The chain recombines TRBV28 with TRBJ2-2; weak D call: TRBD1 (5 bases). For the CDR3, the DNA is TGTGCCACCCGGACACCTCGGACCGGGGAGCTGTTTTTT. As protein: CATRTPRTGELFF.